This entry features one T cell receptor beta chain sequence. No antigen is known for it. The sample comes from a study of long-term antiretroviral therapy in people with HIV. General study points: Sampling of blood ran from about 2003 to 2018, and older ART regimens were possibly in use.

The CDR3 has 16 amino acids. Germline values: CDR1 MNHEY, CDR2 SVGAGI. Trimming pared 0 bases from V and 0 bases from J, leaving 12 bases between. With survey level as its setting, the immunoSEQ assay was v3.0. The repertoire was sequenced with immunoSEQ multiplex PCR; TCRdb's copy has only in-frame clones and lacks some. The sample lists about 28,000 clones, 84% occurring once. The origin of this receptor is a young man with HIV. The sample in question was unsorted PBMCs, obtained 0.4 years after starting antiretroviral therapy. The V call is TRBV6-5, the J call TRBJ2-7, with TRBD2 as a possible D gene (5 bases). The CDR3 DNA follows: TGTGCCAGCAGTTACTCGGAGGTAGGGTCCTCCTACGAGCAGTACTTC. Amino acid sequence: CASSYSEVGSSYEQYF.